These 3 T cell receptor beta chains came from one sample sequenced in a study of blood T cell repertoires in COVID-19 (dated by TCRdb to 2018 to 2020). The receptor library was made with the immunoSEQ multiplex PCR assay. This is the immuneACCESS table as TCRdb keeps it, with only in-frame sequences that have V and J called. A part of the clones is gone; compared with another copy, unresolved V genes explain less than half, and the rest is unexplained. The sample has about 100,000 clones on record, 88% of them singletons. Less than 7.5% of the sample goes to the ten largest clones. What was sequenced was peripheral blood. The receptors come from a woman in her sixties with acute or convalescent COVID-19.

The CDR3 nucleotides are TGCGCCAGCAGCCAAGATCCGACGACACCCCAGCATTTT. Residues: CASSQDPTTPQHF. The chain has TRBV4-1 and TRBJ1-5; no definite D call. CDR3 length equals 13 residues. Germline CDR1 MGHRA, CDR2 YSYEKL. Trimming left V 0 bases short and J 10 bases short, with 10 bases between.

The gene calls are TRBV5-1 and TRBJ2-5, with D unclear. The V end lost 4 bases, the J end lost 2 bases, and 3 bases lay between the germline ends. Germline lookup yields CDR1 SGHRS and CDR2 YFSETQ. This CDR3 has 11 amino acids. The CDR3 sequence is CASSAQETQYF. CDR3 nucleotides: TGCGCCAGCAGCGCGCAAGAGACCCAGTACTTC.

The chain combines TRBV3-1 (or the pseudogene TRBV3-2) with TRBJ1-2; D is uncertain. Trimming shortened V by 0 bases and J by 8 bases, and 16 bases separated the two germline ends. The CDR3 consists of 15 residues. Germline loops: CDR1 LGHDT, CDR2 YNNKEL (reference sequence). The CDR3: CASSQERRPVWGYTF. The CDR3 nucleotides read TGTGCCAGCAGCCAAGAGAGGAGGCCTGTTTGGGGCTACACCTTC.